This T cell receptor beta chain was observed in a study of cytomegalovirus exposure and HLA in healthy donors. Study-wide points: Within a later analysis, the majority of CMV-associated TCR beta chains appeared HLA-restricted. A few CMV-associated chains proved CMV antigen-specific in vitro. The productive fraction for most TCR beta V segments was about 90% or about 30% in an earlier analysis.

This clone was detected only once. Its antigen remains unidentified. CDR1 and CDR2 from the germline V gene are SGHAT and FQNNGV. The CDR3 totals 14 residues. The V end was cut by 5 bases, the J end by 8 bases, with 18 bases between. PCR amplification relied on 60 Vbeta primers (plus 13 Jbeta primers). Sequencing was performed with immunoSEQ multiplex PCR; in TCRdb, only in-frame clones are kept and a portion is missing. The repertoire holds about 67,000 clones, with roughly nine tenths as singletons. The sequencing input was PBMCs. The chain uses TRBV11-2 and TRBJ1-1; a possible D gene is TRBD1 (5 bases). The TCR comes from a woman aged 25 to 39 in good health and CMV-seropositive. The CDR3 region is CASSNIDPPGEAFF. CDR3 DNA sequence: TGTGCCAGCAGCAATATTGATCCCCCAGGGGAAGCTTTCTTT.